This TCR beta chain was captured in a study of molecular identifiers for immune sequencing clone quantification. Findings and limits, study-wide: A shared barcode on identical TCR molecules could lead to underestimated sizes for highly expanded clones.

Sorted cell numbers of 20,000 to 1,000,000, with 10%, 30% or 50% RNA, served as input for naive CD8 libraries. This CDR3 spans 11 amino acids. Germline-derived CDR1 and CDR2 are LNHDA and SQIVND (reference sequence). TCRdb analysed the PCR reads with MiXCR anew, one entry per CDR3 protein. The sample yields approximately 90,000 distinct CDR3 sequences, 21% seen once. Concerning this clonotype: Its antigen is undetermined. A much larger clone differs from this one at a single base, so this may be a read error.

The V and J genes are TRBV19 and TRBJ2-7, with D perhaps TRBD1 (5 bases). The clonotype originates from a human donor in good health. Some libraries in this study had Jurkat cell RNA spiked in. What was sequenced was naive CD8+ T cells from blood, with Jurkat cell RNA spiked in. The subset: FACS-sorted CD8+CD4-CCR7+CD45RA+ naive T cells. CDR3 coding DNA: TGTGTCAGTAGTATAGGGGACGAGCAGTACTTC. Its translation is CVSSIGDEQYF.